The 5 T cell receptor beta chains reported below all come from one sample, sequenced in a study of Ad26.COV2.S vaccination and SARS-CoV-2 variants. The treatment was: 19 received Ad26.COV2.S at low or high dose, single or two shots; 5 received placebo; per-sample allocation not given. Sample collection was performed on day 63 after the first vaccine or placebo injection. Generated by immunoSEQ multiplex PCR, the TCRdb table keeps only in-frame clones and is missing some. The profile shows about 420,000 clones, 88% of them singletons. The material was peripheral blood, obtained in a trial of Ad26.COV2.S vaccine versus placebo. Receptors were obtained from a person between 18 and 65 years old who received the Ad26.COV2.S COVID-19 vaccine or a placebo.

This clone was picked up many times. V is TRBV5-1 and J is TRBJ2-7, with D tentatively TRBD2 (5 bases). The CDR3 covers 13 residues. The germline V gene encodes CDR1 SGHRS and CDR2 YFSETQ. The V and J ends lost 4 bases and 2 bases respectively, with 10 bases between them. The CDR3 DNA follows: TGCGCCAGCAGCCCGGACGGGGCCTACGAGCAGTACTTC. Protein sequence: CASSPDGAYEQYF.

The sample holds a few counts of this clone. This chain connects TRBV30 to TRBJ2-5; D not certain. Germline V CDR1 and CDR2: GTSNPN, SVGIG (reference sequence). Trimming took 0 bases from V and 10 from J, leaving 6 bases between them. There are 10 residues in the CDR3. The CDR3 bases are TGTGCCTGGAGTGTAGAGCGCCAGTACTTC. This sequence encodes CAWSVERQYF.

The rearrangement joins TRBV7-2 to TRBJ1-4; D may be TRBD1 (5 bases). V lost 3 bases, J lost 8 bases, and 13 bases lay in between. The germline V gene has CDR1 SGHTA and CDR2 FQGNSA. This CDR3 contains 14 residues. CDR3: CASSLGLGVEKLFF. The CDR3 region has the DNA TGTGCCAGCAGCTTGGGTTTGGGGGTGGAAAAACTGTTTTTT. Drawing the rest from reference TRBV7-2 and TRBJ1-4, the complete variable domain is GAGVSQSPSNKVTEKGKDVELRCDPISGHTALYWYRQSLGQGLEFLIYFQGNSAPDKSGLPSDRFSAERTGGSVSTLTIQRTQQEDSAVYLCASSLGLGVEKLFFGSGTQLSVL.

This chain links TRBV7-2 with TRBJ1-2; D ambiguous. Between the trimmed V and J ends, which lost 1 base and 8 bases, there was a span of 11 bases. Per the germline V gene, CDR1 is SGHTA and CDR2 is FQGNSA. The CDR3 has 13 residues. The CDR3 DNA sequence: TGTGCCAGCAGCTTAGACCTTCCCGAAGGCTACACCTTC. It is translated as CASSLDLPEGYTF.

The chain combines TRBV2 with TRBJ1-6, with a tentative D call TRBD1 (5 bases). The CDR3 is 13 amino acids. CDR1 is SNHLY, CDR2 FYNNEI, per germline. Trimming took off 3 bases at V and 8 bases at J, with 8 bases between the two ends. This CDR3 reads CASSDQGHSPLHF. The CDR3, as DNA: TGTGCCAGCAGTGACCAGGGACATTCACCCCTCCACTTT.